Following are 12 T cell receptor beta chains from one sample sequenced in a study of blood T cell repertoires in COVID-19. Method: immunoSEQ multiplex PCR; TCRdb's copy keeps in-frame clones and lacks some. The sample carries 200,000 to 300,000 clones, about 84% recorded once. The material sequenced was PBMCs or T cells enriched from blood (not recorded which). Receptors originate from a woman in her forties or fifties who had recovered from COVID-19.

The rearrangement joins TRBV3-1 (or the pseudogene TRBV3-2) to TRBJ1-1, with a possible D match to TRBD1 (6 bases). Germline assignment: CDR1 LGHDT and CDR2 YNNKEL (reference sequence). The length of the CDR3 is 16 residues. The V gene lost 3 bases and the J gene lost 6 bases, with 20 bases spanning the gap. Written as DNA, the CDR3 is TGTGCCAGCAGCCAGCGAGGGGGGGCCCTAGGGGCTGAAGCTTTCTTT. This codes for CASSQRGGALGAEAFF.

This chain links TRBV7-2 with TRBJ1-1; no clear D. Germline CDR1 and CDR2: SGHTA and FQGNSA. The V gene lost 3 bases and the J gene lost 7 bases, with 12 bases spanning the gap. The CDR3 sequence is 13 residues long. The CDR3 region has the DNA TGTGCCAGCAGCTTTAAACAGCTACATGAAGCTTTCTTT. Translating gives CASSFKQLHEAFF. Looking up the rest from reference TRBV7-2 and TRBJ1-1 gives the full variable domain: GAGVSQSPSNKVTEKGKDVELRCDPISGHTALYWYRQSLGQGLEFLIYFQGNSAPDKSGLPSDRFSAERTGGSVSTLTIQRTQQEDSAVYLCASSFKQLHEAFFGQGTRLTVV.

The chain combines TRBV28 with TRBJ2-7, with 7 bases that match TRBD2. CDR1 and CDR2 from the germline V gene are MDHEN and SYDVKM. Unmatched junction bases numbered 7, after V lost 6 bases and J lost 11 bases. CDR3 length: 11 residues. CDR3 in amino acids: CASSPGLVEYF. DNA of the CDR3: TGTGCCAGCAGCCCCGGACTAGTGGAGTACTTC.

The chain employs TRBV27 and TRBJ2-1, with 9 bases identical to TRBD2. J lost 5 bases, V lost 1 base, and 3 bases had no gene match. The germline CDR1 and CDR2 sequences are MNHEY and SMNVEV (reference sequence). The CDR3 loop spans 15 amino acids. The CDR3 spells CASSLWSSGDNEQFF. CDR3 coding DNA: TGTGCCAGCAGTTTATGGTCTAGCGGGGACAATGAGCAGTTCTTC.

The rearrangement links TRBV15 to TRBJ1-5; no clear D. This CDR3 is built from 16 residues. The germline V gene encodes CDR1 LNHNV and CDR2 YYDKDF (reference sequence). Trimming cost V 0 bases and J 3 bases, with 12 bases left between them. CDR3 sequence (DNA): TGTGCCACCAGCAGAGATCTGGAGGAAACCAATCAGCCCCAGCATTTT. Its translation is CATSRDLEETNQPQHF.

This clone was seen only once. The chain links TRBV21-1 to TRBJ2-7; the table's D call TRBD2 went unverified against the DNA. TRBV21-1 is labeled a pseudogene. CDR3 length equals 15 residues. The CDR3 here is CASSILPGEIYEQYF. CDR3 DNA: TGTGCCAGCAGCATCCTGCCGGGAGAGATCTACGAGCAGTACTTC.

This CDR3 is CASSPRGQGRMGTEAFF. CDR3 sequence (DNA): TGTGCCAGCAGTCCCCGAGGACAGGGTCGGATGGGGACTGAAGCTTTCTTT. This sequence joins TRBV6-4 and TRBJ1-1, with 8 positions matching TRBD1. This CDR3 region has 17 residues. Germline CDR1 MRHNA, CDR2 SNTAGT. V gave up 5 bases and J gave up 5 bases; unmatched junction bases: 16.

This clone was observed a few times. The rearrangement joins TRBV12-3 or TRBV12-4 to TRBJ1-1; a possible D gene is TRBD1 (5 bases). CDR3 size: 13 residues. The V end lost 7 bases, the J end lost 7 bases, and 16 bases lay between the germline ends. CDR3 DNA: TGTGCCAGCACCAGTCGTCTGGGACTTGAAGCTTTCTTT. This sequence encodes CASTSRLGLEAFF.

This clone has just a few counts. This rearrangement joins TRBV28 to TRBJ2-7; 11 bases line up with TRBD2. The CDR3 loop spans 18 amino acids. Per the germline V gene, CDR1 is MDHEN and CDR2 is SYDVKM. The V segment lost 2 bases and the J segment 3 bases; nucleotides outside the gene matches: 12. The CDR3 bases are TGTGCCAGCAGTTTAATTGACCTAGCGGGAGGTTCGGACTACGAGCAGTACTTC. Translated, it gives CASSLIDLAGGSDYEQYF.

The chain joins TRBV14 to TRBJ2-2; perhaps TRBD1 as D (5 bases). V was pared by 6 bases and J by 0 bases, with 14 bases between. Germline lookup yields CDR1 SGHDN and CDR2 FVKESK. CDR3 length equals 16 residues. The CDR3 DNA reads TGTGCCAGCAGGCAACTGTGGACACCGAACACCGGGGAGCTGTTTTTT. Translating gives CASRQLWTPNTGELFF.

The genes are TRBV4-1 and TRBJ2-5; tentative D call: TRBD2 (5 bases). CDR1 and CDR2 from the germline V gene are MGHRA and YSYEKL. The CDR3 runs to 17 residues. V lost 0 bases and J lost 1, with 15 bases in between. The DNA for the CDR3 is TGCGCCAGCAGCCAAGATTTTCGGGGAAACCTCCAAGAGACCCAGTACTTC. Protein sequence: CASSQDFRGNLQETQYF.

The rearrangement links TRBV4-1 to TRBJ1-5; D gene ambiguous. This CDR3 comprises 16 residues. Trimming removed 0 bases at V and 11 bases at J, with 20 bases between. From germline, CDR1 is MGHRA and CDR2 YSYEKL. CDR3 DNA: TGCGCCAGCAGCCAAGATATGGGAGCCAGGTTGTCGTCCCAGCATTTT. Its translation is CASSQDMGARLSSQHF.